The rows below give T cell receptor beta chains drawn from one sample of a study of T cell responses to AZD1222 COVID-19 vaccine. The data were produced by immunoSEQ multiplex PCR, yet TCRdb's version contains in-frame clones alone and is incomplete. Of tens of thousands of clones in the sample, approximately 80% are singletons; the top ten hold roughly 4%. This specimen was peripheral blood, taken 28 days after the second AZD1222 dose. All receptors come from an adult who received the AZD1222 COVID-19 vaccine. Each CDR3 is given with its conserved first and last residue. Not all rows give a size; the values are once, few, many and, for expanded clones, a class.

J: TRBJ2-1; size: .; V: TRBV2; CDR3: CASGGSGISYNEQFF
J: TRBJ2-7; size: .; V: TRBV5-6; CDR3: CASRETGGPSYEQYF
J: TRBJ2-1; size: few; V: TRBV14; CDR3: CASSPGLGRQFF
J: TRBJ2-3; size: .; V: TRBV27; CDR3: CASSLSAGMTSTDTQYF
J: TRBJ1-1; size: .; V: TRBV30; CDR3: CAWSVRPGVAFF
J: TRBJ1-2; size: .; V: TRBV19; CDR3: CARTPRRGGRDGYTF
J: TRBJ1-6; size: once; V: TRBV19; CDR3: CASTHRDWNSPLHF
J: TRBJ1-2; size: .; V: TRBV29-1; CDR3: CSVGSRASGYGYTF
J: TRBJ2-5; size: .; V: TRBV5-8; CDR3: CASSLVWGLGETQYF
J: TRBJ1-1; size: .; V: TRBV5-6; CDR3: CASSPGRPRRFGGTEAFF
J: TRBJ1-2; size: .; V: TRBV9; CDR3: CASTGGTRYYGYTF
J: TRBJ1-1; size: .; V: TRBV18; CDR3: CASSRLDEGQTEAFF
J: TRBJ1-6; size: .; V: TRBV7-2; CDR3: CASSSGTGLAPLHF
J: TRBJ2-2; size: .; V: TRBV12-5; CDR3: CASGPRVDSRGTGELFF
J: TRBJ2-5; size: .; V: TRBV4-2; CDR3: CASSQDRGGQETQYF
J: TRBJ1-6; size: .; V: TRBV7-2; CDR3: CASSSEEGLTLHF
J: TRBJ1-4; size: .; V: TRBV5-1; CDR3: CASSLAPGNANEKLFF
J: TRBJ2-5; size: .; V: TRBV24-1; CDR3: CATSDPTGGSGETQYF
J: TRBJ1-2; size: .; V: TRBV6-6; CDR3: CASSYGGQGANYGYTF
J: TRBJ1-1; size: .; V: TRBV28; CDR3: CASSSRGSGAAFF
J: TRBJ1-2; size: .; V: TRBV6-2/TRBV6-3; CDR3: CASSYGDGYTF